Listed here is a single TCR beta chain. The sample is drawn from a study of T cell changes during pregnancy in multiple sclerosis. The V gene lost 2 bases and the J gene lost 0 bases, with 11 bases spanning the gap. Germline lookup yields CDR1 KGHSH and CDR2 LQKENI. The CDR3 is made up of 17 amino acids. Profiled with immunoSEQ multiplex PCR; TCRdb holds only in-frame clones, not every one. The table has approximately 41,000 clones, 80% to 95% seen once. The sequence derives from a female donor with multiple sclerosis, enrolled in a pregnancy study. The sample was CD4+ T cells from peripheral blood mononuclear cells, taken in the first trimester of pregnancy. The chain uses TRBV18 and TRBJ2-6; perhaps TRBD1 as D (6 bases). As DNA, the CDR3 is TGTGCCAGCTCACCATTGGGGGCGCGCTCTGGGGCCAACGTCCTGACTTTC. Protein sequence: CASSPLGARSGANVLTF.